Below, one TCR beta chain is given with its context. Its antigen is not identified. This sample was included in a study of cytomegalovirus exposure and HLA in healthy donors. Findings of the study overall: TCR beta V segments were, for the most part, productive about 87% or about 30% of the time in an earlier analysis. Upon later analysis, HLA-associated TCR beta chains proved more clonally expanded than other, equally common chains.

The PCR ran on 60 Vbeta and 13 Jbeta primers. TCRdb keeps only in-frame clones here, not all; method: immunoSEQ multiplex PCR. The table has more than 95,000 clones, 10% seen once. J lost 4 bases, V lost 1 base, and 3 bases had no gene match. CDR1 and CDR2 (germline): SGHDN, FVKESK. This CDR3 is built from 16 residues. The source material was PBMCs. The origin of this receptor is a man between 40 and 49 years old in good health and CMV-seropositive. V and J are TRBV14 and TRBJ2-1, with 11 positions matching TRBD2. CDR3 bases: TGTGCCAGCAGCCAAGGGGGACTAGCGGAATACAATGAGCAGTTCTTC. Protein product: CASSQGGLAEYNEQFF.